The rows below give T cell receptor beta chains drawn from one sample of a study of blood T cell repertoires in COVID-19. Libraries were prepared by immunoSEQ multiplex PCR; TCRdb keeps only in-frame clonotypes and omits some of them. The data show roughly 260,000 clones, with 80% to 90% seen just once and roughly 2.5% held by the top ten. Specimen: peripheral blood. Receptors were obtained from a woman in her 50s with acute or convalescent COVID-19. The CDR3 runs from the conserved cysteine through the conserved F or W.

v_gene,CDR3aa
TRBV7-9,CASTLAGTDTQYF
TRBV25-1,CASSAAGSGADTQYF
TRBV28,CASRRWRDSGYEQYF
TRBV28,CASNQGGETQYF
TRBV28,CASSLPRAQSDTQYF
TRBV19,CASSLGTGSPLHF
TRBV7-8,CASSPLGQYYGYTF
TRBV28,CASRPRLWFVESNQPQHF
TRBV21-1,CASSPRSSGSHLTLSETQYF
TRBV6-5,CASSYRQGSQPQHF
TRBV6-5,CASSSPTYQYGYTF
TRBV18,CASSQSETGSGTEAFF
TRBV27,CASSLTGGYTEAFF
TRBV10-3,CAISESIDTTDTQYF
TRBV7-9,CASSQQGGYGYTF
TRBV3-1/TRBV3-2,CASSQVSTDTQYF
TRBV11-2,CASSPRPGQSMGPLHF
TRBV9,CASSVGREQETQYF
TRBV11-2,CASSGGLAGVYNEQFF
TRBV19,CASSPHGQNYEQYF
TRBV28,CASSRGPGNTIYF
TRBV5-1,CASSLANTGGGTF
TRBV10-3,CAISESRGGNNQPQHF
TRBV4-2,CASSPLSAGGFETQYF
TRBV9,CASSVAGTGETQYF
TRBV9,CASSLQDRYEQYF
TRBV18,CASSRERAQYNEQFF
TRBV5-1,CASSSTPLGTNTGELFF
TRBV5-1,CASSNLGLQATNEKLFF
TRBV19,CASSTTGRGAGVAKNIQYF
TRBV14,CASSHLMSTRGTEAFF
TRBV9,CASSLRQGDEQYF
TRBV28,CASSTRTSGTRYEQYF
TRBV7-2,CASSFLLAATPDSPLHF
TRBV24-1,CATSDPTQGTYGYTF
TRBV19,CASRSGQGPGTQYF
TRBV18,CASSPPGGEKLFF
TRBV6-5,CASSYSGTGVEKLFF
TRBV5-6,CASSDRAPLTDTQYF
TRBV19,CASSEGYQETQYF
TRBV28,CASSAGQPGNTIYF
TRBV24-1,CATSDFKGQGLSADTQYF
TRBV18,CASSPTAAETNYGYTF
TRBV24-1,CATSDFVLAGDAGELFF
TRBV6-5,CASSLTANNSPLHF
TRBV27,CASSLLAGAPYEQYF
TRBV7-9,CASSTPPGLGETQYF
TRBV19,CASSIRQGNYGYTF
TRBV7-9,CASSLERETRGLFF
TRBV5-1,CASSPNSGSALDTQYF
TRBV4-2,CASSQAGRQGENEQFF
TRBV9,CASSVGPYSNQPQHF
TRBV5-5,CASSSFIGQGSLGYTF
TRBV28,CASSSGQGTEAFF
TRBV9,CASSVGLAGFNEQFF
TRBV6-4,CASSDSRDRSSLNNQPQHF
TRBV11-1,CASSPREGARDEQFF
TRBV2,CASSATGANYGYTF
TRBV7-2,CASSLARGFGYTF
TRBV4-2,CASSQTFGLAGIASYEQYF